A single sample is the source of the 7 T cell receptor beta chains below, sequenced in a study of T-cell memory formation after mild COVID-19. TCRdb re-called the 5' RACE reads with MiXCR, one entry per CDR3 protein. The sample carries approximately 290,000 distinct CDR3 sequences, roughly a fifth recorded once. Sequenced sample: PBMCs or a T cell subset sorted from them (not recorded which). Receptors were obtained from a man aged 18 to 30 who had mild COVID-19 (a few samples of this study predate the infection). Cell type and time point are not known.

This clonotype was seen more than once but under ten times. The V and J genes are TRBV7-6 and TRBJ1-6; D not certain. V was trimmed by 5 bases and J by 8 bases, leaving 10 bases between them. Germline assignment: CDR1 SGHVS and CDR2 FNYEAQ. The CDR3 has 13 residues. The CDR3 coding sequence is TGTGCCAGCAGCGATGCGTCAGATTCACCCCTCCACTTT. Amino acid sequence: CASSDASDSPLHF.

This clonotype was counted at least ten times. V usage is TRBV5-1 and J usage is TRBJ2-1; 7 positions match TRBD1. Unmatched junction bases numbered 8, after V lost 2 bases and J lost 9 bases. The germline gives CDR1 SGHRS, CDR2 YFSETQ. This CDR3 comprises 14 residues. CDR3 nucleotide sequence: TGCGCCAGCAGCTTCCAACAGGGGTCGGGTGAGCAGTTCTTC. Protein product: CASSFQQGSGEQFF. Supplemented by reference TRBV5-1 and TRBJ2-1, the full variable domain reads KAGVTQTPRYLIKTRGQQVTLSCSPISGHRSVSWYQQTPGQGLQFLFEYFSETQRNKGNFPGRFSGRQFSNSRSEMNVSTLELGDSALYLCASSFQQGSGEQFFGPGTRLTVL.

The chain joins TRBV7-9 to TRBJ2-7, with 9 nucleotides matching TRBD1. Trimming removed 5 bases from V and 4 bases from J; junction bases left unmatched: 9. Per the germline V gene, CDR1 is SEHNR and CDR2 is FQNEAQ (reference sequence). There are 15 residues in the CDR3. The CDR3 region has the DNA TGTGCCAGCAGCACTTGGGGACAGGGCCCTTACGAGCAGTACTTC. Its protein product is CASSTWGQGPYEQYF.

CDR3 coding DNA: TGTGCCAGCATAAGTTGGACCGGGGAGCTGTTTTTT. Translating it yields CASISWTGELFF. V usage is TRBV6-5 and J usage is TRBJ2-2; unclear D gene. The germline V gene has CDR1 MNHEY and CDR2 SVGAGI. Between the trimmed V and J ends, which lost 7 bases and 5 bases, there was a span of 8 bases. The CDR3 consists of 12 residues.

The rearrangement uses TRBV12-3 or TRBV12-4 and TRBJ2-7; D is tentatively TRBD1 or TRBD2 (6 bases each). Trimming took 1 base from V and 0 from J, leaving 13 bases between them. The CDR3 has 16 residues. The CDR3 here is CASSLGWGANSYEQYF. CDR3 coding DNA: TGTGCCAGCAGTTTAGGTTGGGGGGCTAACTCCTACGAGCAGTACTTC.

The V and J genes are TRBV7-8 and TRBJ2-7; 7 bases map to TRBD1. J lost 2 bases, V lost 2 bases, and 6 bases had no gene match. Germline CDR1 SGHVS, CDR2 FQNEAQ. This CDR3 comprises 15 residues. The CDR3 region is CASSLTRTGTYEQYF. CDR3 coding DNA: TGTGCCAGCAGCTTAACCAGGACAGGCACCTACGAGCAGTACTTC.

This sequence joins TRBV12-3 or TRBV12-4 and TRBJ2-1; TRBD2 aligns across 11 bases. CDR3 length: 17 amino acids. V lost 5 bases and J lost 9; bases outside the gene matches: 15. The CDR3 sequence: CASSAGTSGPPGVEQFF. The CDR3 coding sequence is TGTGCCAGCAGTGCCGGGACTAGCGGACCCCCCGGGGTTGAGCAGTTCTTC.